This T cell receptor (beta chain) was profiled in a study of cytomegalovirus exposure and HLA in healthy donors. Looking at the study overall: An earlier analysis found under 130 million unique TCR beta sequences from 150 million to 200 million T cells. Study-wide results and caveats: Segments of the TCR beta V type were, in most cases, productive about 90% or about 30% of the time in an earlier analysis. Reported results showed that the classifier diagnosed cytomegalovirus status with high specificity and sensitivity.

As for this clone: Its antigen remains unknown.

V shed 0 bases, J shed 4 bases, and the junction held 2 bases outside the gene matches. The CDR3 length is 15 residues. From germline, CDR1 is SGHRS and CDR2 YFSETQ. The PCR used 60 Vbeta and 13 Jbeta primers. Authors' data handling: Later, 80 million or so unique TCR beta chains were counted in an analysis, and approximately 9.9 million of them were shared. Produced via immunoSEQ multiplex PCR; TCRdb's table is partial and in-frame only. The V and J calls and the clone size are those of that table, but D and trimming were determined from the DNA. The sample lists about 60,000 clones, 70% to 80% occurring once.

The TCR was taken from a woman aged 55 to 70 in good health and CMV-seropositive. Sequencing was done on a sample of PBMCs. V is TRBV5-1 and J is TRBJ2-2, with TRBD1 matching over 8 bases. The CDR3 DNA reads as TGCGCCAGCAGCTTGGGGACAGGGTTCACCGGGGAGCTGTTTTTT. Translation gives CASSLGTGFTGELFF.